A single sample is the source of the 19 T cell receptor beta chains below, sequenced in a study of post-analysis software for immune sequencing data. The study, taken as a whole, reports: In patients, about 5 TRBV segments were more frequent than in controls, with TRBV5-6, TRBV5-1 and TRBV20-1 among them.

The TCR beta cDNA libraries carried unique molecular identifiers. One entry per CDR3 protein results from TCRdb running MiXCR on the PCR reads. The data contain roughly 730,000 distinct CDR3 sequences, just under 30% of them singletons. These TCRs' antigens remain unknown. The specimen sequenced was blood. Every receptor here comes from a girl under 18 with multiple sclerosis.

This chain joins TRBV7-2 and TRBJ2-1; 8 nucleotides agree with TRBD2. The V gene's germline CDR1 is SGHTA and CDR2 FQGNSA. J was trimmed by 5 bases and V by 6 bases; bases with no gene match: 15. The CDR3 runs to 17 residues. The CDR3 sequence: CASSLRGGDRKDNEQFF. The CDR3 region has the DNA TGTGCCAGCAGTCTTCGGGGGGGAGACCGGAAGGACAATGAGCAGTTCTTC.

As for this clonotype: Germline and junction disagree at one end, which may indicate a read error. This sequence joins TRBV9 and TRBJ1-1; TRBD1 is a possible D gene (6 bases). This CDR3 contains 15 residues. Germline V gene data show CDR1 as SGDLS and CDR2 as YYNGEE. The CDR3 sequence: CASNVGGVMNTEAFF. The CDR3 bases are TGTGCCAGCAACGTAGGGGGGGTGATGAACACTGAAGCTTTCTTT.

This clonotype was observed at least ten times. The J gene is TRBJ2-7, the V gene TRBV29-1; D is possibly TRBD1 (6 bases). Germline V gene sequence: CDR1 SQVTM, CDR2 ANQGSEA. The CDR3 extends over 14 amino acids. Trimming removed 6 bases from V and 0 bases from J, with 15 bases in between. CDR3 DNA: TGCAGCGTCTTGACAGGATGGAGCTCCTACGAGCAGTACTTC. As protein: CSVLTGWSSYEQYF.

A few counts support this clonotype. This CDR3 is CASEPLHGSMYF. CDR3 nucleotide sequence: TGTGCCAGCGAACCTCTACACGGGAGTATGTACTTC. This chain uses TRBV3-1 with TRBJ2-4; possible D gene TRBD2, 6 bases. The V end was cut by 8 bases, the J end by 15 bases, with 20 bases between. This CDR3 region has 12 residues. Germline V gene lookup returns CDR1 LGHDT and CDR2 YNNKEL (reference sequence).

This rearrangement joins TRBV5-6 to TRBJ1-5, with a weak D call TRBD1 (5 bases). Trimming pared 2 bases from V and 5 bases from J, leaving 14 bases between. CDR1 SGHDT and CDR2 YYEEEE come from the germline V gene. This CDR3 is built from 15 residues. The CDR3 spells CASSFASGRDQPQHF. The CDR3, as DNA: TGTGCCAGCAGCTTTGCGTCCGGCAGGGATCAGCCCCAGCATTTT.

The chain employs TRBV9 and TRBJ1-2; no firm D call. The germline V gene has CDR1 SGDLS and CDR2 YYNGEE. Trimming removed 4 bases from V and 4 bases from J, with 11 bases in between. This CDR3 is built from 13 residues. CDR3 protein: CASSPLEGYGYTF. CDR3 bases: TGTGCCAGCAGCCCTCTCGAAGGCTATGGCTACACCTTC.

The V call is TRBV29-1, the J call TRBJ2-7; TRBD1 matches 11 bases. Trimming removed 4 bases from V and 2 bases from J; junction bases left unmatched: 19. The CDR3 extends over 19 amino acids. CDR1 is SQVTM and CDR2 is ANQGSEA in the germline V gene. Here the CDR3 DNA reads TGCAGCGTTGGAAAAGGGACAGGGGGAGGGAGCGGGAGCCCCTACGAGCAGTACTTC. It specifies CSVGKGTGGGSGSPYEQYF.

The rearrangement links TRBV6-1 to TRBJ2-5, with D perhaps given as TRBD1 or TRBD2 (5 bases each). With 4 bases removed from V and 3 bases from J, the gap between germline ends came to 15 bases. Germline V gene lookup returns CDR1 MNHNS and CDR2 SASEGT. This CDR3 comprises 15 residues. The CDR3 region is CASSAEAGLEETQYF. CDR3 sequence (DNA): TGTGCCAGCAGTGCGGAGGCAGGGCTGGAAGAGACCCAGTACTTC.

The chain recombines TRBV29-1 with TRBJ2-1; 12 nucleotides agree with TRBD2. V dropped 6 bases and J dropped 6; count of bases not matched to a gene: 9. The CDR3 totals 15 residues. Germline CDR1 reads SQVTM; CDR2 reads ANQGSEA. CDR3 region: CSVGLAGNVRNEQFF. The CDR3 nucleotides read TGCAGCGTCGGACTAGCGGGAAATGTCCGCAATGAGCAGTTCTTC.

V is TRBV10-3 and J is TRBJ2-5, with 7 bases aligning to TRBD2. V was pared by 3 bases and J by 5 bases, with 6 bases of the junction left unmatched. Germline V gene sequence: CDR1 ENHRY, CDR2 SYGVKD. The CDR3 is 14 residues long. The CDR3 sequence is CAISDSGAGETQYF. The CDR3 region has the DNA TGTGCCATCAGTGACTCGGGAGCGGGGGAGACCCAGTACTTC.

Points on this clonotype: This may be a read error: a much more frequent sequence differs by one nucleotide. This rearrangement joins TRBV5-6 to TRBJ2-5; tentative D call: TRBD2 (6 bases). The CDR3 covers 14 residues. Trimming removed 0 bases from V and 9 bases from J, with 15 bases in between. Germline CDR1 and CDR2: SGHDT and YYEEEE. The CDR3 loop reads CASSLALTGEAQYF. CDR3 bases: TGTGCCAGCAGCTTGGCCCTGACCGGGGAGGCCCAGTACTTC.

This clonotype has only a few counts. The CDR3 region is CSARKFFGTGVNGYTF. In nucleotides, the CDR3 is TGCAGTGCTAGAAAGTTTTTTGGGACAGGGGTGAATGGCTACACCTTC. The V call is TRBV20-1, the J call TRBJ1-2; TRBD1 agrees at 10 bases. V was clipped by 2 bases and J by 6 bases; unmatched bases: 12. The length of the CDR3 is 16 residues. CDR1 is DFQATT and CDR2 is SNEGSKA in the germline V gene (reference sequence).

This clonotype was seen more than once but under ten times. V is TRBV2 and J is TRBJ2-4, with TRBD2 identical over 11 bases. Unmatched junction bases numbered 6, after V lost 4 bases and J lost 13 bases. The CDR3 extends over 13 amino acids. Germline V gene sequence: CDR1 SNHLY, CDR2 FYNNEI. CDR3 coding DNA: TGTGCCAGCAGTGGGACTAGCGGGCTTGAGCAGTACTTC. Amino acid sequence: CASSGTSGLEQYF.

The chain combines TRBV3-1 with TRBJ2-5; 7 bases are shared with TRBD2. The V segment lost 4 bases and the J segment 5 bases; nucleotides outside the gene matches: 7. The CDR3 sequence is 14 residues long. CDR1 and CDR2 (germline): LGHDT, YNNKEL (reference sequence). The CDR3 protein is CASSPQRGLETQYF. The CDR3 DNA is TGTGCCAGCAGCCCCCAGCGGGGTTTGGAGACCCAGTACTTC.

The rearrangement uses TRBV6-5 and TRBJ1-5; 7 bases are a match to TRBD1. The CDR3 length is 16 residues. Trimming at V came to 6 bases and at J to 3 bases, leaving 11 bases not matched to a gene. The germline gives CDR1 MNHEY, CDR2 SVGAGI. Here the CDR3 DNA reads TGTGCCAGCAGCTCTCAGGGGGGCACGGACAATCAGCCCCAGCATTTT. Its translation is CASSSQGGTDNQPQHF.

This clonotype was found a few times. V and J are TRBV7-6 and TRBJ2-7, with D perhaps matching TRBD1 (5 bases). CDR1 is SGHVS, CDR2 FNYEAQ, per germline. Trimming took off 0 bases at V and 5 bases at J, with 11 bases between the two ends. CDR3 length equals 14 residues. The CDR3 loop reads CASSLAGRVHEQYF. DNA of the CDR3: TGTGCCAGCAGCTTAGCGGGCAGGGTCCACGAGCAGTACTTC.

This clonotype has more than one count but fewer than ten. CDR3 coding DNA: TGTGCCAGCAGCCGAACTAGAGAGAACCAAGAGACCCAGTACTTC. Translation: CASSRTRENQETQYF. The J gene is TRBJ2-5, the V gene TRBV6-2 or TRBV6-3, with a possible D match to TRBD2 (5 bases). Trimming stripped 6 bases from V and 0 bases from J, with 14 bases between. The CDR3 covers 15 residues. Germline-derived CDR1 and CDR2 are MNHEY and SVGEGT.

The chain's CDR3 is CASSLSAGFYGYTF. The CDR3 DNA reads TGTGCCAGCAGCTTATCGGCAGGCTTCTATGGCTACACCTTC. The chain couples TRBV7-9 to TRBJ1-2; D gene ambiguous. The CDR3 is 14 amino acids. Germline lookup yields CDR1 SEHNR and CDR2 FQNEAQ (reference sequence). The germline V and J ends were trimmed by 2 bases and 4 bases, with 11 bases remaining between them.

The V gene is TRBV20-1, the J gene TRBJ2-2; D perhaps matches TRBD1 (5 bases). In germline, CDR1 is DFQATT, CDR2 SNEGSKA (reference sequence). This CDR3 spans 13 amino acids. V gave up 8 bases and J gave up 5 bases, with 15 bases separating them. In DNA form, the CDR3 reads TGCAGTTCAGGATCAGGGCAAACCGGGGAGCTGTTTTTT. This gives the protein CSSGSGQTGELFF.